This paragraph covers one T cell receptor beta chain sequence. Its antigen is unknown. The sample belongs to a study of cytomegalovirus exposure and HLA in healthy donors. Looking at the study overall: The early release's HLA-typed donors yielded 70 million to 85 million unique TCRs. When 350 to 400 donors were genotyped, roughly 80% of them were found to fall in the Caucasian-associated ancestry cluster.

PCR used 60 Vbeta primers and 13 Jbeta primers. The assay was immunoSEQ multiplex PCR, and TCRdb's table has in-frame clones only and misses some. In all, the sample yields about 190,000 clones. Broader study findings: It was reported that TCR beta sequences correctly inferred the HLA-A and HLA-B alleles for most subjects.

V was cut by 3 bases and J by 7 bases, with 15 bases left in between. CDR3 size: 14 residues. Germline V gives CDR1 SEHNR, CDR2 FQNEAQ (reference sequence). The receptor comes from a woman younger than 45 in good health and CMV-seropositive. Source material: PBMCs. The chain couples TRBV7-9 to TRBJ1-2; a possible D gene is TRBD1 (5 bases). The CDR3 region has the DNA TGTGCCAGCAGCTTTACTGGGGCGGTGGGTGGCTACACCTTC. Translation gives CASSFTGAVGGYTF.